Shown below are 14 T cell receptor beta chains from a single sample sequenced in a study of CD8+CD57+ T cells in acquired aplastic anemia. Profiling that covered TCR beta VDJ and CDR3 relied on genomic DNA as its template. TCRdb re-called the reads through MiXCR, storing one row per CDR3 protein. This table holds some 160,000 distinct CDR3 sequences, around half found once. For sequencing, patients were chosen who had shown expansion of CD8+CD57+ cells by flow cytometry. Sequenced input: sorted CD4+, CD8+, or CD8+CD57+ T cells (not recorded which) from PBMCs. These receptors all come from a human donor with aplastic anemia.

This clonotype was counted at least ten times. J is TRBJ1-6 and V is TRBV15, with no clear D. Germline V lookup: CDR1 LNHNV, CDR2 YYDKDF (reference sequence). Trimming stripped 5 bases from V and 7 bases from J, with 15 bases between. The CDR3 spans 15 residues. The CDR3 protein is CATSRSGDLNSPLHF. The DNA of the CDR3 is TGTGCCACCAGCCGATCCGGGGATCTCAATTCACCCCTCCACTTT.

At least ten counts were recorded for this clonotype. The chain employs TRBV7-2 and TRBJ2-3, with 8 bases matching TRBD2. This CDR3 comprises 17 residues. Germline-derived CDR1 and CDR2 are SGHTA and FQGNSA. With 1 base clipped from V and 0 bases from J, the junction kept 6 bases outside the gene matches. CDR3 nucleotides: TGTGCCAGCAGCTTAGTTGTAGCGGGGTATAGCACAGATACGCAGTATTTT. Its translation is CASSLVVAGYSTDTQYF.

As for this clonotype: A read error is possible here, since a much larger clone lies one base away. The chain joins TRBV6-1 to TRBJ2-5, with no clear D. The CDR3 is made up of 13 amino acids. Trimming pared 6 bases from V and 4 bases from J, leaving 12 bases between. In germline, CDR1 is MNHNS, CDR2 SASEGT. CDR3 DNA: TGTGCCAGCAGAGGGCAGGCTGGAGAGACCCAGTACTTC. Amino acid sequence: CASRGQAGETQYF.

This clonotype occurred a few times. This may arise from a read error, as a much more abundant clone is one base away. The rearrangement links TRBV4-3 to TRBJ2-5, with a tentative D call TRBD1 (6 bases). The CDR3 consists of 15 residues. Germline values: CDR1 LGHNA, CDR2 YSLEER. CDR3 region: CASSQEGHLQETLYF. DNA of the CDR3: TGCGCCAGCAGCCAAGAGGGACATCTACAAGAGACCCTGTACTTC.

The chain couples TRBV7-2 to TRBJ1-6; D might be TRBD1 (6 bases). This CDR3 has 14 residues. Deletions cut 5 bases from V and 11 bases from J, with 16 bases between. Germline V lookup: CDR1 SGHTA, CDR2 FQGNSA. The CDR3 spells CASSQTYRAPPLHF. CDR3 coding DNA: TGTGCCAGCAGCCAGACCTACAGGGCTCCACCCCTCCACTTT.

This clonotype was seen many times. The chain has TRBV27 and TRBJ1-5, with 8 positions matching TRBD1. This CDR3 is built from 15 residues. V lost 5 bases to trimming and J lost 8 bases; unmatched junction nucleotides: 11. Germline V CDR1 and CDR2: MNHEY, SMNVEV (reference sequence). The CDR3 region is CASSPQGQGVEPQHF. For the CDR3, the DNA is TGTGCCAGCAGTCCGCAAGGACAGGGCGTGGAGCCCCAGCATTTT.

There are many counts of this clonotype. The V and J genes are TRBV5-6 and TRBJ2-7; 8 nucleotides line up with TRBD1. The V segment lost 5 bases and the J segment 1 base; nucleotides outside the gene matches: 5. This CDR3 is built from 14 residues. Germline assignment: CDR1 SGHDT and CDR2 YYEEEE. Here the CDR3 reads CASRKRTGSYEQYF. The DNA for the CDR3 is TGTGCCAGCAGAAAAAGGACAGGGTCCTACGAGCAGTACTTC.

V usage is TRBV2 and J usage is TRBJ1-5; the D gene is possibly TRBD1 (6 bases). This CDR3 has 12 amino acids. Germline-derived CDR1 and CDR2 are SNHLY and FYNNEI. V was shortened by 6 bases and J by 6 bases, with 9 bases between the two germline ends. CDR3 residues: CASRVQGQPQHF. The CDR3 bases are TGTGCCAGCAGGGTACAGGGTCAGCCCCAGCATTTT.

The gene calls are TRBV5-4 and TRBJ1-2, with 7 bases aligning to TRBD1. CDR1 is SGHNT, CDR2 YYREEE, per germline (reference sequence). The junction had 9 bases not matched to a gene; V was cut back by 4 bases and J by 3 bases. CDR3 size: 15 residues. CDR3 protein: CASSNNRGAYYGYTF. The CDR3 nucleotides are TGTGCCAGCAGCAACAACAGGGGCGCTTACTATGGCTACACCTTC.

This clonotype showed up many times. This chain joins TRBV6-1 and TRBJ1-1, with unresolved D. This CDR3 region has 13 residues. Germline CDR1 is MNHNS and CDR2 is SASEGT. Between the trimmed V and J ends, which lost 8 bases and 4 bases, there was a span of 14 bases. CDR3: CASSGVGRTEAFF. The CDR3 DNA is TGTGCCAGCTCTGGGGTCGGGCGCACTGAAGCTTTCTTT.

The rearrangement joins TRBV19 to TRBJ1-2; no reliable D call. There are 16 residues in the CDR3. Germline V gene sequence: CDR1 LNHDA, CDR2 SQIVND (reference sequence). V was clipped by 7 bases and J by 0 bases, with 18 bases between them. For the CDR3, the DNA is TGTGCCAGTACTGTGGCCAAGGCCCTTTCTAACTATGGCTACACCTTC. This gives the protein CASTVAKALSNYGYTF.

This clonotype was recorded many times. The rearrangement uses TRBV7-2 and TRBJ1-5; tentatively, D is TRBD1 (6 bases). The CDR3 loop spans 13 amino acids. Germline assignment: CDR1 SGHTA and CDR2 FQGNSA. Trimming pared 5 bases from V and 6 bases from J, leaving 11 bases between. In DNA, the CDR3 is TGTGCCAGCAGCCGGGACAAGAGTCAGCCCCAGCATTTT. Its translation is CASSRDKSQPQHF.

This clonotype occurred many times. J is TRBJ2-7 and V is TRBV6-1, with 7 bases identical to TRBD1. Germline CDR1 reads MNHNS; CDR2 reads SASEGT. Trimming cost V 7 bases and J 2 bases; bases outside gene matches: 5. This CDR3 has 13 residues. CDR3 amino acids: CASKQGSTYEQYF. The CDR3 coding sequence is TGTGCCAGCAAACAGGGGTCCACCTACGAGCAGTACTTC.

The chain is built from TRBV19 and TRBJ1-6, with D maybe TRBD1 (6 bases). This CDR3 is built from 15 residues. The V end was cut by 6 bases, the J end by 6 bases, with 15 bases between. From germline, CDR1 is LNHDA and CDR2 SQIVND (reference sequence). CDR3 protein: CASRTNRDANSPLHF. Here the CDR3 DNA reads TGTGCCAGTAGAACAAACAGGGATGCTAATTCACCCCTCCACTTT. Filled out from reference TRBV19 and TRBJ1-6, the complete variable domain reads DGGITQSPKYLFRKEGQNVTLSCEQNLNHDAMYWYRQDPGQGLRLIYYSQIVNDFQKGDIAEGYSVSREKKESFPLTVTSAQKNPTAFYLCASRTNRDANSPLHFGNGTRLTVT.